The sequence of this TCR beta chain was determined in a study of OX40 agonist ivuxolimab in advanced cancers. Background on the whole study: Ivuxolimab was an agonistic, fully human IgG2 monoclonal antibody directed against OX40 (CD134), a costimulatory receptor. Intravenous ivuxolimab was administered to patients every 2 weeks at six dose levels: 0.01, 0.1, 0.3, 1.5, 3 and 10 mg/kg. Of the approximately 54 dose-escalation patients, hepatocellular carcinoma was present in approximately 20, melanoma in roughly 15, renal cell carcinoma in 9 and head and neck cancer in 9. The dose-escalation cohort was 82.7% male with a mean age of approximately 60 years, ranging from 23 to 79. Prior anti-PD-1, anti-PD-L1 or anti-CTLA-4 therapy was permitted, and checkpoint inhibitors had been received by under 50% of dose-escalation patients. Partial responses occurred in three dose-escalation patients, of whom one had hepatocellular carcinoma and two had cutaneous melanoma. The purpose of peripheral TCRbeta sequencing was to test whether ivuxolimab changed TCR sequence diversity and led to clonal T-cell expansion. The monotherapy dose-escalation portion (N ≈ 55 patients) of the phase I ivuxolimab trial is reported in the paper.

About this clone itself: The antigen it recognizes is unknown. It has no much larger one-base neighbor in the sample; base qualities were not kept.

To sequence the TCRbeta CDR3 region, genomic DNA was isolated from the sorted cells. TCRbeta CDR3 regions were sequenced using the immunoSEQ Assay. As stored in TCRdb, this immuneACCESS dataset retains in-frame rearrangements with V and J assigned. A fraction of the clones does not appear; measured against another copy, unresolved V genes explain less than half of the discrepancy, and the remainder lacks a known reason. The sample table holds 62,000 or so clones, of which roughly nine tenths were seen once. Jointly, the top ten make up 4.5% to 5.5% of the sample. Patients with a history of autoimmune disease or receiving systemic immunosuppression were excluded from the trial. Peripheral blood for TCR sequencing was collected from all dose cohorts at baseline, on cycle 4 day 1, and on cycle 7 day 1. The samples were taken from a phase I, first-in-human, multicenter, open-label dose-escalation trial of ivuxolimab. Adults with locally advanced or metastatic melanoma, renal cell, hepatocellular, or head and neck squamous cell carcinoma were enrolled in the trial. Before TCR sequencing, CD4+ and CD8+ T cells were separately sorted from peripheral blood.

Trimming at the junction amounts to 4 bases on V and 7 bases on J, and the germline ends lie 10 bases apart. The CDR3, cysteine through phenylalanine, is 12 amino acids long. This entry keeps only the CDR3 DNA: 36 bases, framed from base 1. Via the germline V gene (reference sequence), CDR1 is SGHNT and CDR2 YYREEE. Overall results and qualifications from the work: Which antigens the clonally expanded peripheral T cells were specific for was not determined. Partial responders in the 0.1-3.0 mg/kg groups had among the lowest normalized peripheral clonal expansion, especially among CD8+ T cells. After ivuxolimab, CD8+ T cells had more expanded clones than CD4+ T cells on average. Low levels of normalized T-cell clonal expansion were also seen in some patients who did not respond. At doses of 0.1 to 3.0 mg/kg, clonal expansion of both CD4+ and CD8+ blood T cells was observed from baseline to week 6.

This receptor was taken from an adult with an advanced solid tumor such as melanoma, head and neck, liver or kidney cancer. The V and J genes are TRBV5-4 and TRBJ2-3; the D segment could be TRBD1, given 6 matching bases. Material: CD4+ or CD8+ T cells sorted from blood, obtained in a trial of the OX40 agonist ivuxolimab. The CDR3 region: CASSHRGNTQYF. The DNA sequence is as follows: TGTGCCAGCAGCCATAGGGGGAATACGCAGTATTTT.